This T cell receptor beta chain was sequenced in a study of blood T cell repertoires in COVID-19. At the level of the study: Sources were T cells, B-cell-depleted T cells, or PBMCs; the material itself was cDNA or gDNA.

Authors' methods: Reference gene primer amplification yielded estimated nucleated cell counts. The protocol was immunoSEQ multiplex PCR, while the TCRdb copy is restricted to in-frame clones and leaves out a portion. V, J and clone size were drawn from that table, and D and trimming were deduced from the DNA. The table shows about 150,000 clones, with approximately 78% occurring only once. The CDR3 runs 14 residues. V dropped 6 bases and J dropped 4; count of bases not matched to a gene: 6. From germline, CDR1 is WSHSY and CDR2 SAAADI. The sequence derives from a human donor with acute or convalescent COVID-19. The donor label of this sample is uncertain. The chain links TRBV10-2 to TRBJ2-3; 8 bases match TRBD2. Sequenced: peripheral blood. The CDR3 loop reads CASRAGGAPDTQYF. CDR3 nucleotide sequence: TGCGCCAGCAGAGCCGGGGGGGCCCCAGATACGCAGTATTTT.